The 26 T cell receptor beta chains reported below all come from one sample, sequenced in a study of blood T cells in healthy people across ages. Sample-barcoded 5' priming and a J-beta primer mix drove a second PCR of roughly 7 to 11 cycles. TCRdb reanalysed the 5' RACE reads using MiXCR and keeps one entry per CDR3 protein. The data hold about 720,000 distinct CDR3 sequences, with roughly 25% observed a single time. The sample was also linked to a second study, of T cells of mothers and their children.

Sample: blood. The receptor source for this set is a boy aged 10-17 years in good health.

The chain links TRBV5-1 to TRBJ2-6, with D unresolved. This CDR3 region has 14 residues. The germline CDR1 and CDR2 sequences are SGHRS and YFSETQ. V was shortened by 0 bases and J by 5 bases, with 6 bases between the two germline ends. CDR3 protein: CASSLDRRANVLTF. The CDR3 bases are TGCGCCAGCAGCTTGGACAGAAGGGCCAACGTCCTGACTTTC.

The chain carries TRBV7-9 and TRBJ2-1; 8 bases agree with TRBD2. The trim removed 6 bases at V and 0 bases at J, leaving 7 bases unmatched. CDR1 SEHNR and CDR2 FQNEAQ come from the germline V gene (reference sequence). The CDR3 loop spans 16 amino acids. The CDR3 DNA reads TGTGCCAGCAGGCCCGCGGGAGGACCCTCCTACAATGAGCAGTTCTTC. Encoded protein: CASRPAGGPSYNEQFF. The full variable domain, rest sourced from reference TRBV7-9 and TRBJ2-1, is DTGVSQNPRHKITKRGQNVTFRCDPISEHNRLYWYRQTLGQGPEFLTYFQNEAQLEKSRLLSDRFSAERPKGSFSTLEIQRTEQGDSAMYLCASRPAGGPSYNEQFFGPGTRLTVL.

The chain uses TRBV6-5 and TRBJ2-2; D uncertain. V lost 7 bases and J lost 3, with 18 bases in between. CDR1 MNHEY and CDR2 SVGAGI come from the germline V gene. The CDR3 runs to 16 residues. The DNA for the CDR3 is TGTGCCAGCACTTGGACCGGAGCTTTGGACACCGGGGAGCTGTTTTTT. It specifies CASTWTGALDTGELFF.

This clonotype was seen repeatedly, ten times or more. In DNA, the CDR3 is TGTGCCAGCTCATCCGGGACAGGGAGAGAAAAACTGTTTTTT. This encodes CASSSGTGREKLFF. The chain combines TRBV18 with TRBJ1-4, with TRBD1 identical over 9 bases. The CDR3 is made up of 14 amino acids. The V gene end was trimmed by 5 bases and the J gene end by 8 bases; junction bases not matched to a gene: 6. Looked up from germline, CDR1 is KGHSH and CDR2 is LQKENI.

This chain's CDR3 is CASSLASVPRNTEAFF. The CDR3 DNA reads TGTGCCAGCAGTTTGGCGTCCGTCCCCAGGAACACTGAAGCTTTCTTT. The chain combines TRBV12-3 or TRBV12-4 with TRBJ1-1; D not certain. This CDR3 is built from 16 residues. The V gene lost 3 bases and the J gene lost 1 base, with 15 bases spanning the gap.

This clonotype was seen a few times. The CDR3 is CASSLDDRGNSPLHF. DNA of the CDR3: TGCGCCAGCAGCTTGGACGACAGGGGCAATTCACCCCTCCACTTT. The rearrangement joins TRBV5-1 to TRBJ1-6; 8 bases match TRBD1. The germline V gene has CDR1 SGHRS and CDR2 YFSETQ. This CDR3 contains 15 residues. The trim removed 0 bases at V and 7 bases at J, leaving 3 bases unmatched. The entire variable domain, with the rest obtained from reference TRBV5-1 and TRBJ1-6, is as follows: KAGVTQTPRYLIKTRGQQVTLSCSPISGHRSVSWYQQTPGQGLQFLFEYFSETQRNKGNFPGRFSGRQFSNSRSEMNVSTLELGDSALYLCASSLDDRGNSPLHFGNGTRLTVT.

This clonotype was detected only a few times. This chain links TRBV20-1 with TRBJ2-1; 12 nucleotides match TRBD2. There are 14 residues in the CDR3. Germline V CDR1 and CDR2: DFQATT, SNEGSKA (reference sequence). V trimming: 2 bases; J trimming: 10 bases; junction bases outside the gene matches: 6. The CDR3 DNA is TGCAGTGCTAGAACGGGACTAGCGGGTCAAGAGCAGTTCTTC. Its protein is CSARTGLAGQEQFF.

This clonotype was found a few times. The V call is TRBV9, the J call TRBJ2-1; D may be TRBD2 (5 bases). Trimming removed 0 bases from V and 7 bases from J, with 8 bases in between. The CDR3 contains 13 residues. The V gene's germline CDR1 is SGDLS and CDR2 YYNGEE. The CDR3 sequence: CASSVGVANEQFF. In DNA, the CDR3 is TGTGCCAGCAGCGTAGGGGTAGCGAATGAGCAGTTCTTC.

The CDR3 loop reads CASTPTLSSYEQYF. For the CDR3, the DNA is TGTGCCAGCACCCCGACATTGAGCTCCTACGAGCAGTACTTC. The chain couples TRBV6-6 to TRBJ2-7; D call uncertain. The V and J ends lost 7 bases and 0 bases respectively, with 13 bases between them. The CDR3 spans 14 residues. From germline, CDR1 is MNHNY and CDR2 SVGAGI (reference sequence).

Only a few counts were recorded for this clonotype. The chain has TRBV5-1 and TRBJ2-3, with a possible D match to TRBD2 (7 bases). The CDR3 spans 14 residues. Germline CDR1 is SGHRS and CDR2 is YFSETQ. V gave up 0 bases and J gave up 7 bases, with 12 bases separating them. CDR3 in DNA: TGCGCCAGCAGCTTGGGAAGCGGGACAAATACGCAGTATTTT. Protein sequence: CASSLGSGTNTQYF.

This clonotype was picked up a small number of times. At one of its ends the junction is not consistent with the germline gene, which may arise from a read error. CDR3 nucleotides: TGTGCCACCAGTTACCGGGACTCAAGCAATCAGCCCCAGCATTTT. This gives the protein CATSYRDSSNQPQHF. The V and J genes are TRBV6-2 or TRBV6-3 and TRBJ1-5; TRBD1 might be the D (5 bases). Germline V CDR1 and CDR2: MNHEY, SVGEGT. The CDR3 consists of 15 residues.

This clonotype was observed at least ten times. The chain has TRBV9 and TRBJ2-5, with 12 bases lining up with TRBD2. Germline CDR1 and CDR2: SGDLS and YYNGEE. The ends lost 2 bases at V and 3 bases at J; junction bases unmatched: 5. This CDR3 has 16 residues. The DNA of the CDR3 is TGTGCCAGCAGCGTGGGGACTAGCGGGTTGGAAGAGACCCAGTACTTC. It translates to CASSVGTSGLEETQYF.

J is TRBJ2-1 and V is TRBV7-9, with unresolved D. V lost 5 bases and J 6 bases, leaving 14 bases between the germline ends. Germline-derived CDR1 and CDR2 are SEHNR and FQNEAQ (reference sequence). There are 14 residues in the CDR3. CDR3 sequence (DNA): TGTGCCAGCAGCCGCCAAAAGGGTCTCAATGAGCAGTTCTTC. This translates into CASSRQKGLNEQFF.

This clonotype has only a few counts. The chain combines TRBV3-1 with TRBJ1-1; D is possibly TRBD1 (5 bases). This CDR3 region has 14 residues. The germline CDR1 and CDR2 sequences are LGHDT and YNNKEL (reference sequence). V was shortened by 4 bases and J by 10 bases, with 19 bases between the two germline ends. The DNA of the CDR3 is TGTGCCAGCAGCCCCCGGACACCGAGATATGGAGCTTTCTTT. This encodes CASSPRTPRYGAFF.

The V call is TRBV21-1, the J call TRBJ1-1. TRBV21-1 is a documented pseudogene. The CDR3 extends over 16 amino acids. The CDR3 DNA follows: TGTGCCAGCAGCAAAGCGCGACCGGCTTCGAACACTGAAGCTTTCTTT. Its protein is CASSKARPASNTEAFF.

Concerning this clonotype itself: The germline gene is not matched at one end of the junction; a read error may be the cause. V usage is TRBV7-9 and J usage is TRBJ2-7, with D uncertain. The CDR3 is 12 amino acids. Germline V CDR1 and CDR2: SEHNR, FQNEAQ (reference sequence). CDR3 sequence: CTSSSKGSEQYF. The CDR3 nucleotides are TGTACCAGCAGCTCAAAGGGATCCGAGCAGTACTTC.

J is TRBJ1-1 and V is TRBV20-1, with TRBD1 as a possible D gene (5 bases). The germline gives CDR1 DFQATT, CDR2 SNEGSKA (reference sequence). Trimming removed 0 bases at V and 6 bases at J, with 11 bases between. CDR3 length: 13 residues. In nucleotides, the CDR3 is TGCAGTGCTAGAGATAGTTGGGGGTCTGAAGCTTTCTTT. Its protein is CSARDSWGSEAFF.

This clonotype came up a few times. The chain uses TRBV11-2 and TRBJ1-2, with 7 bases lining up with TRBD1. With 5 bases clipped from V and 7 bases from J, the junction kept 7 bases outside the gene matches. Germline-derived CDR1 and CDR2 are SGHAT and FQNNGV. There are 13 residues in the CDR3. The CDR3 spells CASSATGVGGYTF. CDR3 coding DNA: TGTGCCAGCAGCGCCACAGGGGTAGGTGGCTACACCTTC.

In DNA, the CDR3 is TGTGCCAGCAGCTTTTCGGACAGTGCCTACAATGAGCAGTTCTTC. This translates into CASSFSDSAYNEQFF. The V call is TRBV7-3, the J call TRBJ2-1; a possible D gene is TRBD1 (6 bases). The CDR3 runs 15 residues. Germline lookup yields CDR1 SGHTA and CDR2 FQGTGA. The V gene lost 3 bases and the J gene lost 2 bases, with 11 bases spanning the gap.

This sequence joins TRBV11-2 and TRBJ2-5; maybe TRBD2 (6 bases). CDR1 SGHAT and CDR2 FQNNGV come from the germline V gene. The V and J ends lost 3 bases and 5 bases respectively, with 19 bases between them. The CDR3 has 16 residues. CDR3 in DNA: TGTGCCAGCAGCTTCGGCTTGGCGGGGAGCCGGGAGACCCAGTACTTC. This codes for CASSFGLAGSRETQYF.

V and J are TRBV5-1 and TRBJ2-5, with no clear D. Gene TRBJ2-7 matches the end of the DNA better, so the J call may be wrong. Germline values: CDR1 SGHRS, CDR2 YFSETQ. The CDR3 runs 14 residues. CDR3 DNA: TGCGCCAGCAGCTTGGAATCAAACACCTACGAGCAGTACTTC. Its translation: CASSLESNTYEQYF.

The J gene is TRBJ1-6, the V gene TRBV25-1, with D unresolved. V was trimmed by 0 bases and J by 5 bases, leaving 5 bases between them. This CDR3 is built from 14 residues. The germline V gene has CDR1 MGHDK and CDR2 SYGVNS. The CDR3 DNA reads TGTGCCAGCAGTGAATACTTAGATAATTCACCCCTCCACTTT. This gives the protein CASSEYLDNSPLHF.

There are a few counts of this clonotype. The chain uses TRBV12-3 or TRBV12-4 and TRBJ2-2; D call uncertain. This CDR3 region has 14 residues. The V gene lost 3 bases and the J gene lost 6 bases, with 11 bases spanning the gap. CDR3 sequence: CASSLTGLPGELFF. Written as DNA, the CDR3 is TGTGCCAGCAGTTTGACCGGGCTGCCCGGGGAGCTGTTTTTT.

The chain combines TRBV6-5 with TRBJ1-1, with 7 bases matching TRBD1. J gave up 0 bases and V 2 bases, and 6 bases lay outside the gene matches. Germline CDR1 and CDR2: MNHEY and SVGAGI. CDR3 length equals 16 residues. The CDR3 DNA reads TGTGCCAGCAGTTACCAGACAGGGTACATGAACACTGAAGCTTTCTTT. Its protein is CASSYQTGYMNTEAFF.

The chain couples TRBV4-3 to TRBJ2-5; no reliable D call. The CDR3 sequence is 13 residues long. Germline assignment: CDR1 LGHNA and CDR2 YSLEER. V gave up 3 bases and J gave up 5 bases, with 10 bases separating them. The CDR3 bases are TGCGCCAGCAGCCAGGTTCCTAAGGAGACCCAGTACTTC. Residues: CASSQVPKETQYF.

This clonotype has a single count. The CDR3 loop is CSVGMDTEAFF. The CDR3 DNA sequence: TGCAGCGTTGGGATGGACACTGAAGCTTTCTTT. The genes are TRBV29-1 and TRBJ1-1, with D unclear. The CDR3 covers 11 residues. Between the trimmed V and J ends, which lost 4 bases and 3 bases, there was a span of 6 bases. Germline CDR1 SQVTM, CDR2 ANQGSEA.